The clone carrying this T cell receptor beta chain was observed many times. Its antigen is unknown. Combining a sample-barcoded 5' primer with a J-beta primer mix, a second PCR ran for roughly 6 to 12 cycles. TCRdb analysed the 5' RACE reads with MiXCR anew, one entry per CDR3 protein. Counted here are roughly 900,000 distinct CDR3 sequences, more than 25% occurring once; the ten biggest clones make up 15% to 20%. This sample is part of a study of blood T cells in healthy people across ages. Study conclusions and caveats: The donors' CMV status was not determined, possibly confounding changes in expanded clonotypes. Age brought a roughly linear fall in TCR beta diversity measured per million T cells.

Trimming took off 3 bases at V and 1 base at J, with 13 bases between the two ends. This CDR3 is built from 16 residues. CDR1 is KGHSH, CDR2 LQKENI, per germline. The rearrangement links TRBV18 to TRBJ2-1; possible D gene TRBD1, 6 bases. The sequence derives from a woman older than 75 in good health. The sample taken for sequencing was blood. The CDR3 sequence: CASSPAFQGSYNEQFF. The CDR3 DNA follows: TGTGCCAGCTCACCGGCCTTCCAGGGGTCCTACAATGAGCAGTTCTTC.